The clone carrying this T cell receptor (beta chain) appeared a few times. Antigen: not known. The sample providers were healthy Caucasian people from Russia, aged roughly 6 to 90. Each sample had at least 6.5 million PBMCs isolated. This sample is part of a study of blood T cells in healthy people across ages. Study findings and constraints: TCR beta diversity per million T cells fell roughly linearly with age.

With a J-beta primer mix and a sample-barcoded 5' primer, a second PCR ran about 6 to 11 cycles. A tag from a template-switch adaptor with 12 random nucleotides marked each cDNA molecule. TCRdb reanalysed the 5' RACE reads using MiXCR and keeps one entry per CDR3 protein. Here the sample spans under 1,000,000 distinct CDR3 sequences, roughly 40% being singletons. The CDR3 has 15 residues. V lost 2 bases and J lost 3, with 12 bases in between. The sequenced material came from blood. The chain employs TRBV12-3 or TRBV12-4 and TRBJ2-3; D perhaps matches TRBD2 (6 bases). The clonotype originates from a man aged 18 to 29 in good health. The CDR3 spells CASSLYGGVTDTQYF. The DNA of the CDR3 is TGTGCCAGCAGTTTATATGGCGGGGTGACAGATACGCAGTATTTT.